This entry describes one T cell receptor (beta chain). Its cognate antigen is unknown. The tumor samples were collected prior to definitive surgery or chemotherapy. These data come from a study of high-grade serous ovarian cancer treatment subgroups. Study background: On average, roughly 14,000 reads and about 8,100 unique TCR beta rearrangements were obtained per sample. Study-wide results and limits: Tumors within one patient showed repertoire similarity of roughly 0.11 to 0.8. CDR1 and CDR2 were left unanalyzed; analyses focused on CDR3. TCR clonal relatedness correlated positively with neoantigen level.

Per the germline V gene, CDR1 is LNHDA and CDR2 is SQIVND (reference sequence). V lost 4 bases to trimming and J lost 3 bases; unmatched junction nucleotides: 3. CDR3 size: 14 residues. The table came from immunoSEQ multiplex PCR; TCRdb's copy has only in-frame clones and leaves some out. Here the sample spans approximately 17,000 clones, around 73% being singletons. The material sequenced was tumor tissue. The V call is TRBV19, the J call TRBJ1-2; 9 nucleotides agree with TRBD1. The sequence derives from a human donor with high-grade serous ovarian cancer. CDR3 sequence: CASSRGQGDYGYTF. The CDR3 DNA sequence: TGTGCCAGTAGTAGGGGACAGGGTGACTATGGCTACACCTTC.